This T cell receptor (beta chain) was identified during a study of blood T cell repertoires in COVID-19. Study details: Samples came from the United States, Italy and Spain, spanning acute and convalescent COVID-19. Nucleic acid was either cDNA or gDNA, and it came from T cells, B-cell-depleted T cells, or PBMCs.

In the source study's methods: Reference gene primer amplification in the assay estimated nucleated cell counts. TCRdb's table, derived via immunoSEQ multiplex PCR, lists solely in-frame clones and lacks some. The D gene and trimming were derived from the DNA, and the V and J assignments and clone size from that table. The sample has some 260,000 clones, roughly 86% seen once. V lost 1 base and J lost 1, with 8 bases in between. From germline, CDR1 is LGHNA and CDR2 YSLEER. The CDR3 runs 15 residues. The TCR comes from a young woman with acute or convalescent COVID-19. The sample consisted of peripheral blood. The rearrangement joins TRBV4-3 to TRBJ1-3, with no clear D. The CDR3 spells CASSQAAKSGNTIYF. The CDR3 DNA reads as TGCGCCAGCAGCCAAGCCGCTAAATCTGGAAACACCATATATTTT.